The 5 T cell receptor beta chains listed next were all sequenced from one sample in a study of T cells in Graves' hyperthyroidism and ophthalmopathy. RNA transcripts yielded amplified TCR beta CDR3 regions. RT-PCR in the first round (using the HTBI primer set) targeted the TCR CDR3. One entry per CDR3 protein, called by TCRdb with MiXCR from the multiplex PCR reads. The sample yields about 300,000 distinct CDR3 sequences, roughly 20% seen once. Sequencing input: blood. These TCRs come from a man aged 45 to 65 with Graves' ophthalmopathy.

The chain employs TRBV11-2 and TRBJ2-1, with 10 bases aligning to TRBD2. CDR1 and CDR2 from the germline V gene are SGHAT and FQNNGV. Unmatched junction bases numbered 14, after V lost 1 base and J lost 5 bases. This CDR3 is built from 19 residues. The CDR3 protein is CASSLAASGRQLADNEQFF. CDR3 DNA: TGTGCCAGCAGCTTAGCGGCTAGCGGGAGACAACTCGCGGACAATGAGCAGTTCTTC. Drawing the rest from reference TRBV11-2 and TRBJ2-1, the complete variable domain is EAGVAQSPRYKIIEKRQSVAFWCNPISGHATLYWYQQILGQGPKLLIQFQNNGVVDDSQLPKDRFSAERLKGVDSTLKIQPAKLEDSAVYLCASSLAASGRQLADNEQFFGPGTRLTVL.

This clonotype has only a few counts. The J gene is TRBJ2-1, the V gene TRBV7-9; D unresolved. Germline V CDR1 and CDR2: SEHNR, FQNEAQ (reference sequence). This CDR3 is 15 amino acids long. Trimming took 8 bases from V and 8 from J, leaving 22 bases between them. CDR3 bases: TGTGCCAGCTTAGGACCGCTTGGCCGTACCCATGAGCAGTTCTTC. This translates into CASLGPLGRTHEQFF.

In this sample, this clonotype turned up many times. The gene calls are TRBV18 and TRBJ1-5; D gene ambiguous. This CDR3 has 14 amino acids. V was clipped by 4 bases and J by 5 bases, with 12 bases between them. Germline assignment: CDR1 KGHSH and CDR2 LQKENI. This chain's CDR3 is CASSHGPKHQPQHF. In DNA, the CDR3 is TGTGCCAGCTCACATGGGCCTAAACATCAGCCCCAGCATTTT.

This clonotype was counted between two and nine times. This sequence joins TRBV7-3 and TRBJ2-6; D may be TRBD1 (6 bases). The CDR3 runs to 18 residues. Trimming removed 4 bases from V and 0 bases from J, with 16 bases in between. CDR1 and CDR2 from the germline V gene are SGHTA and FQGTGA. The CDR3, as DNA: TGTGCCAGCAGCTCACACGGGACATCGATCTCTGGGGCCAACGTCCTGACTTTC. Residues: CASSSHGTSISGANVLTF.

The rearrangement uses TRBV28 and TRBJ2-3; D not resolved. The CDR3 spans 14 residues. The germline V and J ends were trimmed by 7 bases and 0 bases, with 11 bases remaining between them. In germline, CDR1 is MDHEN, CDR2 SYDVKM. CDR3 loop: CASTFPHSTDTQYF. As DNA, the CDR3 is TGTGCCAGCACCTTCCCCCATAGCACAGATACGCAGTATTTT.